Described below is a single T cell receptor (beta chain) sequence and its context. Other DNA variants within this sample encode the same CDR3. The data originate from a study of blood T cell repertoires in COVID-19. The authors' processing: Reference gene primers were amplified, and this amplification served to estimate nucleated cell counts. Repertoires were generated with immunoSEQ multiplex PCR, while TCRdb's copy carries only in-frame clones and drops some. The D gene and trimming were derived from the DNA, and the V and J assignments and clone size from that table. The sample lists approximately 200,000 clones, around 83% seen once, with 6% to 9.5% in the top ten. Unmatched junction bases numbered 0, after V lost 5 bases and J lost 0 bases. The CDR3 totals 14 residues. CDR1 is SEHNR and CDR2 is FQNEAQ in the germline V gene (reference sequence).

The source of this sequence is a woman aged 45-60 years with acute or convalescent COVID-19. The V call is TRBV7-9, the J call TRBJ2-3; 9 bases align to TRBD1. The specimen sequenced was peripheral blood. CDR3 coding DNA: TGTGCCAGCAGCGGGACAGGGAGCACAGATACGCAGTATTTT. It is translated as CASSGTGSTDTQYF.